This T cell receptor (beta chain) was sequenced in a study of blood T cell repertoires in COVID-19. Sequencing used immunoSEQ multiplex PCR; TCRdb keeps in-frame clones, though not all of them. The sample records approximately 300,000 clones, about nine tenths being singletons. This clone was found once. CDR1 and CDR2 from the germline V gene are MNHEY and SVGEGT. Unmatched junction bases numbered 9, after V lost 5 bases and J lost 5 bases. The CDR3 totals 15 residues. Seattle's enrolled individuals joined amid active infection and were then monitored longitudinally. The sample consisted of peripheral blood. V usage is TRBV6-2 or TRBV6-3 and J usage is TRBJ2-1; 7 positions match TRBD1. The sequence derives from a woman younger than 45 with COVID-19, enrolled during active disease. The CDR3 nucleotides read TGTGCCAGCAGTCGGGACAGTCCCTTCCACAATGAGCAGTTCTTC. Its translation is CASSRDSPFHNEQFF.